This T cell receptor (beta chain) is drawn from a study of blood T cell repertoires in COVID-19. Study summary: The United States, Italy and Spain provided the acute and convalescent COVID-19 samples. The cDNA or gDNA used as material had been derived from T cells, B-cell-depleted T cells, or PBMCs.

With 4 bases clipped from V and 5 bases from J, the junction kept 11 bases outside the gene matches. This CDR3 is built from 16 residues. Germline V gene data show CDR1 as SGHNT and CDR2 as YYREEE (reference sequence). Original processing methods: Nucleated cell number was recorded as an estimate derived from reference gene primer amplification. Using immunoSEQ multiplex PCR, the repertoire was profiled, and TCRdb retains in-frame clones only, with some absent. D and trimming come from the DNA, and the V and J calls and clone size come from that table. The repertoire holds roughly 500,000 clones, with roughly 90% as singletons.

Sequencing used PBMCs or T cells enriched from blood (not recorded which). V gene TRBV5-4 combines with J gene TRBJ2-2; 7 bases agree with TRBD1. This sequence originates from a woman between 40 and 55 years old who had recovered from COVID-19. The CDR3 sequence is CASSRATGVETGELFF. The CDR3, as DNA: TGTGCCAGCAGCCGTGCTACAGGGGTTGAGACCGGGGAGCTGTTTTTT.